This T cell receptor beta chain originates from a study of T-cell reconstitution after alpha-beta-depleted transplantation in children. The TCRbeta library incorporated unique molecular identifiers. TCRdb re-called the PCR reads with MiXCR, one entry per CDR3 protein. The sample has over 150,000 distinct CDR3 sequences; less than 15% are singletons. This clonotype came up many times. Compared with germline, one end of the junction differs, possibly owing to a read error. This CDR3 comprises 14 residues. The germline CDR1 and CDR2 sequences are SSHAT and FNYEAQ (reference sequence). V is TRBV7-7 and J is TRBJ2-1; D is undetermined. This clonotype was obtained from a human donor who donated a stem cell graft to a child with acute lymphoblastic leukemia. The material was PBMCs from the stem cell graft donor, obtained from the stem cell graft. The CDR3 nucleotides read TGTGCTAGCAGCTCCGGATTGATAGCAAATGAGCAGTTCTTC. Protein sequence: CASSSGLIANEQFF.